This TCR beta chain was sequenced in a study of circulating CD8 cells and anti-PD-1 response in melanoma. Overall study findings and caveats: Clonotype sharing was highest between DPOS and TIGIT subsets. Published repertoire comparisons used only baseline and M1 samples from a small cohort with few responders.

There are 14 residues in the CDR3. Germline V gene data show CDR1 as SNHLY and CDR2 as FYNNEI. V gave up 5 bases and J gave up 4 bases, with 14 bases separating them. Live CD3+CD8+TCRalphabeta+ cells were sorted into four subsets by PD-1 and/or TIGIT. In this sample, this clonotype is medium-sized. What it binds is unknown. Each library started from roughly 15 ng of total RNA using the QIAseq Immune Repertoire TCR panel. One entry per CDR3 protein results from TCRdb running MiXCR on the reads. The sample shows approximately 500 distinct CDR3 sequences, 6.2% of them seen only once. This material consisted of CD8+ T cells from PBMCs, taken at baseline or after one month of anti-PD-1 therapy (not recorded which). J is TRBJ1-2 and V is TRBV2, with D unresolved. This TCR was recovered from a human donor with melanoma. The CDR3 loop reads CASSTSSFFYGYTF. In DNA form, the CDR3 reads TGTGCCAGCAGTACCTCCTCGTTTTTCTATGGCTACACCTTC.